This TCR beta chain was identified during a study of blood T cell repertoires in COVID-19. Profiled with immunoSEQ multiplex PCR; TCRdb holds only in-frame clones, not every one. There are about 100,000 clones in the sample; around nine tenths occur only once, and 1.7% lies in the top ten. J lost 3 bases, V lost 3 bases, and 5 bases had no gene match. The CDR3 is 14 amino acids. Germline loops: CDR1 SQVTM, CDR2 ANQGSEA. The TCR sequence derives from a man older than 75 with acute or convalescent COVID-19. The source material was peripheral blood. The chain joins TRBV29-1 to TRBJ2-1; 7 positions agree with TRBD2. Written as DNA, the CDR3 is TGCAGCGTTGATCTAGCGGTCGTCTACAATGAGCAGTTCTTC. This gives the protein CSVDLAVVYNEQFF.